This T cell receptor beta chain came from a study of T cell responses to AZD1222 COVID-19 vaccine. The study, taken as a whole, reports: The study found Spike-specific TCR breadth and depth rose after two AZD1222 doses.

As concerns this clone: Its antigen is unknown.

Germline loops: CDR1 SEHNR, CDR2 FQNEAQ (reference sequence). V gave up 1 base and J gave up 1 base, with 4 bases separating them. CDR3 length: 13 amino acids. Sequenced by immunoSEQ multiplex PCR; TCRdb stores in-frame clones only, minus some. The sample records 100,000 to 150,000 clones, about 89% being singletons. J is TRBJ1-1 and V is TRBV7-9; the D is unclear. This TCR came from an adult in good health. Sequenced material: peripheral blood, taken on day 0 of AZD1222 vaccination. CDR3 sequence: CASSLEENTEAFF. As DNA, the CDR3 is TGTGCCAGCAGCTTAGAGGAGAACACTGAAGCTTTCTTT.